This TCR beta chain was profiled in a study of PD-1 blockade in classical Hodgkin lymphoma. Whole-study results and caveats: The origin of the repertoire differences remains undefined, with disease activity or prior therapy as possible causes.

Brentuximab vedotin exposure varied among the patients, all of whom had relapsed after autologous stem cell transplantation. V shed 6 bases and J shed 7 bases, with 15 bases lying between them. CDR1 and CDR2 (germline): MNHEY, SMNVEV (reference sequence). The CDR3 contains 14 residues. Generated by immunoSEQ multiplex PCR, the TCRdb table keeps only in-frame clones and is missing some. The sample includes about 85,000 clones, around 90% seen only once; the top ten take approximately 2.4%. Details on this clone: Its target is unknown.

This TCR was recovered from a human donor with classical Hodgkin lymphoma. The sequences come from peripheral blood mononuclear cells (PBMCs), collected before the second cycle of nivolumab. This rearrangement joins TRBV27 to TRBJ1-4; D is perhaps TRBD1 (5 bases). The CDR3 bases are TGTGCCAGCAGCCAGTGGGGCGGGGTTGAAAAACTGTTTTTT. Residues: CASSQWGGVEKLFF.